The present TCR beta chain was sequenced within a study of beta chain features in type 1 diabetes. Study-level results: Across all four CD4+ subsets, people with type 1 diabetes showed modestly shorter TCRB CDR3s.

Isolated RNA was reverse transcribed in full, so expressed TCRB transcripts were sequenced. The method was immunoSEQ multiplex PCR; TCRdb's version includes in-frame clones alone and lacks a portion of them. The sample holds about 390,000 clones; 8.5% to 10% are singletons and the top ten take about 0.64%. V dropped 4 bases and J dropped 2 bases, with 12 bases sitting between them. Germline V gene sequence: CDR1 SGHNT, CDR2 YYREEE (reference sequence). This CDR3 region has 14 residues. On this clone itself: As yet, its antigen is unknown.

V gene TRBV5-4 combines with J gene TRBJ2-5, with D possibly matching TRBD2 (6 bases). This TCR came from a man aged 25 to 40 with type 1 diabetes. The specimen was central memory CD4+ T cells from blood. The DNA of the CDR3 is TGTGCCAGCAGCCATAGGGACTTTCAAGAGACCCAGTACTTC. It specifies CASSHRDFQETQYF.